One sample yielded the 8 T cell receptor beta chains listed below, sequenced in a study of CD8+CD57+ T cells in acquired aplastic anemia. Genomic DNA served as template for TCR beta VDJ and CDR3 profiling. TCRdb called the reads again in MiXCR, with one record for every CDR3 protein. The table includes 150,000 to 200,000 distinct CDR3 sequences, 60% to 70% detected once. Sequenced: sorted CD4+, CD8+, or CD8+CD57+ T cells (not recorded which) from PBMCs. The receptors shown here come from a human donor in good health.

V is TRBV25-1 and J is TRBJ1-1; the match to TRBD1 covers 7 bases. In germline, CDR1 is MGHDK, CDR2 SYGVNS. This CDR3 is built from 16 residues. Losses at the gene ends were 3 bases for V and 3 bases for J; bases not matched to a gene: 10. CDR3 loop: CASSDWGRGLDTEAFF. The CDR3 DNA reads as TGTGCCAGCAGTGATTGGGGTAGGGGGCTCGACACTGAAGCTTTCTTT.

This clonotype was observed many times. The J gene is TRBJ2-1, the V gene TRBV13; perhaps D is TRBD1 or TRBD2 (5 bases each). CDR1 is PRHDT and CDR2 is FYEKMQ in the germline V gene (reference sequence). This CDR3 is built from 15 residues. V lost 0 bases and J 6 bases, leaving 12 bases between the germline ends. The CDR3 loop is CASSLGLQGANEQFF. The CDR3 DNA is TGTGCCAGCAGCTTAGGCCTGCAGGGAGCCAATGAGCAGTTCTTC.

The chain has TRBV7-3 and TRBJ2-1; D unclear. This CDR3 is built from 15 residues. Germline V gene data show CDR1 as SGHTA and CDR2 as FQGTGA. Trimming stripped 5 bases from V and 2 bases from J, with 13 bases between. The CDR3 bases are TGTGCCAGCAGCCCACTACCCGGACCCTACAATGAGCAGTTCTTC. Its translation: CASSPLPGPYNEQFF.

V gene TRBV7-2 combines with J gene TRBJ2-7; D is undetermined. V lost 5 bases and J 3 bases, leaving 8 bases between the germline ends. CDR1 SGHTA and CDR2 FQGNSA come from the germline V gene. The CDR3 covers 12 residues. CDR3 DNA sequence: TGTGCCAGCAGCGGGCTAGGCTACGAGCAGTACTTC. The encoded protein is CASSGLGYEQYF.

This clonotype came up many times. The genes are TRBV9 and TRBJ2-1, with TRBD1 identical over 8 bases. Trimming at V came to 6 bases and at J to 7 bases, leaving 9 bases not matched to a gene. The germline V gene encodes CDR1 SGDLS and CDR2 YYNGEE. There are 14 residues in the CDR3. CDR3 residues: CASKTGTGPNEQFF. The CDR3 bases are TGTGCCAGCAAAACCGGGACAGGTCCGAATGAGCAGTTCTTC.

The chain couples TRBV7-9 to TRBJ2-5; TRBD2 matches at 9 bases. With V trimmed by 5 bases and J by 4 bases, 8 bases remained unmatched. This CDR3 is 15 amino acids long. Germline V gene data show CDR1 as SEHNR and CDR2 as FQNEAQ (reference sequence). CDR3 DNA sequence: TGTGCCAGCAGCCCCGGCGGTAGCGGGGGAGAGACCCAGTACTTC. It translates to CASSPGGSGGETQYF.

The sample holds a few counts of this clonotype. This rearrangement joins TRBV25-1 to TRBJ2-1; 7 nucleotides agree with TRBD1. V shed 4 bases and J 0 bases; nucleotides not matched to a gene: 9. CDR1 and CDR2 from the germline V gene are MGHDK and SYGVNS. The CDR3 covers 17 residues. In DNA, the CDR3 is TGTGCCAGCAGTGGAAAACAGGGACAGAGCTCCTACAATGAGCAGTTCTTC. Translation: CASSGKQGQSSYNEQFF.

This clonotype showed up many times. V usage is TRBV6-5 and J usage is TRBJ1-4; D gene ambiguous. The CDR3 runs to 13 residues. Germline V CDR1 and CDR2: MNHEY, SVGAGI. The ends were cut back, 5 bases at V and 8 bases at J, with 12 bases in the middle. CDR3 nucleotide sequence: TGTGCCAGCAGTGCCTCGGGAACCGAAAAACTGTTTTTT. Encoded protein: CASSASGTEKLFF.